This TCR beta chain was found in a study of shared clonotypes between healthy human individuals. Overall study findings and caveats: Inspection by rarefaction showed sorted-subset sequencing to be incomplete despite large depth. The naive CD4 repertoires of several donors were compared, and around 5% of clonotypes were shared. There were few donors, and this limited the genetic and exposure-history diversity represented. Specimens sampled were limited to blood, with tissue repertoires likely differing.

This table comes from immunoSEQ multiplex PCR, and its TCRdb copy is limited to in-frame clones, with some not included. Among 2 million to 2.5 million clones listed, roughly 95% were seen once. Trimming cost V 3 bases and J 3 bases; bases outside gene matches: 8. This CDR3 contains 17 residues. The V gene's germline CDR1 is KGHSH and CDR2 LQKENI. On this clone itself: Its antigen is unidentified.

The J gene is TRBJ2-1, the V gene TRBV18, with TRBD2 matching 10 bases. The sequence was collected from a man between 18 and 35 years old in good health. Sequencing was done on a sample of naive CD4+ T cells sorted from blood. As for subset: CD45RA+ positively selected. As DNA, the CDR3 is TGTGCCAGCTCACCCCGTTGGACTAGCGGAGACTACAATGAGCAGTTCTTC. It translates to CASSPRWTSGDYNEQFF.